The next 31 T cell receptor beta chains were all read from a single sample in a study of blood T cell repertoires in COVID-19. Data came from immunoSEQ multiplex PCR; TCRdb stores just in-frame clones and leaves some out. The table has under 200,000 clones, less than 85% seen once; the top ten hold roughly 5%. The specimen was PBMCs or T cells enriched from blood (not recorded which). Receptors were obtained from a woman aged 55-70 years with acute COVID-19.

The rearrangement uses TRBV5-1 and TRBJ1-4; perhaps TRBD1 as D (5 bases). This CDR3 has 14 amino acids. Germline V CDR1 and CDR2: SGHRS, YFSETQ. V was shortened by 0 bases and J by 8 bases, with 11 bases between the two germline ends. CDR3: CASSLERGREKLFF. DNA for the CDR3: TGCGCCAGCAGCTTGGAAAGGGGCCGCGAAAAACTGTTTTTT.

The genes are TRBV6-5 and TRBJ1-2; 11 positions match TRBD1. The CDR3 loop spans 15 amino acids. Trimming removed 5 bases from V and 7 bases from J; junction bases left unmatched: 9. Germline V gives CDR1 MNHEY, CDR2 SVGAGI. CDR3 protein: CASSTPGQGEGGYTF. The DNA for the CDR3 is TGTGCCAGCAGTACGCCGGGACAGGGGGAAGGTGGCTACACCTTC.

The genes are TRBV6-1 and TRBJ2-3, with 7 bases matching TRBD1. There are 13 residues in the CDR3. V gave up 3 bases and J gave up 4 bases; unmatched junction bases: 1. The V gene's germline CDR1 is MNHNS and CDR2 SASEGT. Here the CDR3 reads CASSDQGADTQYF. DNA for the CDR3: TGTGCCAGCAGTGATCAGGGGGCAGATACGCAGTATTTT.

The J gene is TRBJ2-5, the V gene TRBV2; 8 positions agree with TRBD1. The germline gives CDR1 SNHLY, CDR2 FYNNEI. This CDR3 contains 14 residues. Trimming removed 7 bases from V and 5 bases from J; junction bases left unmatched: 9. CDR3 DNA: TGTGCCAGCATCGGGACAGGTCATGGGGAGACCCAGTACTTC. Translating it yields CASIGTGHGETQYF. Together with reference TRBV2 and TRBJ2-5, the CDR3 gives the full variable domain: EPEVTQTPSHQVTQMGQEVILRCVPISNHLYFYWYRQILGQKVEFLVSFYNNEISEKSEIFDDQFSVERPDGSNFTLKIRSTKLEDSAMYFCASIGTGHGETQYFGPGTRLLVL.

The rearrangement uses TRBV4-3 and TRBJ2-1; a weak D match, TRBD2 (7 bases). CDR3 length equals 16 residues. The V gene lost 4 bases and the J gene lost 5 bases, with 18 bases spanning the gap. Germline CDR1 and CDR2: LGHNA and YSLEER. CDR3 sequence: CASSPYKAGHDNEQFF. Here the CDR3 DNA reads TGCGCCAGCAGCCCCTATAAAGCGGGACACGACAATGAGCAGTTCTTC.

The rearrangement links TRBV10-3 to TRBJ2-1; 7 positions agree with TRBD2. V dropped 3 bases and J dropped 2; count of bases not matched to a gene: 4. The length of the CDR3 is 15 residues. Germline V gives CDR1 ENHRY, CDR2 SYGVKD. CDR3 amino acids: CAISEGGLAYNEQFF. For the CDR3, the DNA is TGTGCCATCAGTGAAGGAGGACTAGCCTACAATGAGCAGTTCTTC.

This chain joins TRBV5-5 and TRBJ2-7; 7 bases are shared with TRBD1. Germline CDR1 and CDR2: SGHKS and YYEKEE (reference sequence). This CDR3 has 15 residues. Trimming cost V 3 bases and J 0 bases; bases outside gene matches: 6. CDR3 in DNA: TGTGCCAGCAGCTGGGGACAGCGCAGCTCCTACGAGCAGTACGTC. Its translation: CASSWGQRSSYEQYV.

A note on this clone: Distinct nucleotide sequences in the sample also encode this CDR3. The V call is TRBV10-1, the J call TRBJ1-2; D is possibly TRBD1 (6 bases). Trimming pared 6 bases from V and 4 bases from J, leaving 12 bases between. This CDR3 is built from 13 residues. CDR1 is WNHNN and CDR2 is SYGVQD in the germline V gene (reference sequence). Here the CDR3 DNA reads TGCGCCAGCAGCGCACAGGGCAGCTATGGCTACACCTTC. Protein: CASSAQGSYGYTF.

The chain recombines TRBV30 with TRBJ2-1; 9 positions agree with TRBD2. This CDR3 has 13 residues. V shed 3 bases and J 4 bases; nucleotides not matched to a gene: 1. Germline V CDR1 and CDR2: GTSNPN, SVGIG (reference sequence). The CDR3 sequence is CAWSLAGYNEQFF. DNA for the CDR3: TGTGCCTGGAGCCTAGCGGGGTACAATGAGCAGTTCTTC. The full variable domain, completed using reference TRBV30 and TRBJ2-1, is SQTIHQWPATLVQPVGSPLSLECTVEGTSNPNLYWYRQAAGRGLQLLFYSVGIGQISSEVPQNLSASRPQDRQFILSSKKLLLSDSGFYLCAWSLAGYNEQFFGPGTRLTVL.

This chain joins TRBV6-5 and TRBJ2-7, with 8 bases identical to TRBD2. Looked up from germline, CDR1 is MNHEY and CDR2 is SVGAGI. The CDR3 is made up of 16 amino acids. Unmatched junction bases numbered 11, after V lost 0 bases and J lost 7 bases. As DNA, the CDR3 is TGTGCCAGCAGTTACTCGGGAGGAGCGGGAGCTGAGGAGCAGTACTTC. It yields the protein CASSYSGGAGAEEQYF.

The rearrangement links TRBV9 to TRBJ2-1; 11 bases match TRBD2. The ends lost 3 bases at V and 13 bases at J; junction bases unmatched: 6. Germline-derived CDR1 and CDR2 are SGDLS and YYNGEE. CDR3 length: 13 amino acids. The CDR3 is CASSELTSGIQFF. For the CDR3, the DNA is TGTGCCAGCAGCGAGTTGACTAGCGGGATCCAGTTCTTC.

The genes are TRBV28 and TRBJ1-2, with D hard to call. This CDR3 comprises 13 residues. The V gene lost 2 bases and the J gene lost 5 bases, with 9 bases spanning the gap. Germline V gene lookup returns CDR1 MDHEN and CDR2 SYDVKM. The chain's CDR3 is CASSLDTVYGYTF. CDR3 bases: TGTGCCAGCAGTTTAGACACAGTATATGGCTACACCTTC.

The V and J genes are TRBV7-9 and TRBJ1-5, with TRBD1 matching over 9 bases. CDR1 and CDR2 (germline): SEHNR, FQNEAQ (reference sequence). J lost 6 bases, V lost 3 bases, and 9 bases had no gene match. This CDR3 has 16 amino acids. The CDR3 is CASSLGQGPLSQPQHF. The DNA for the CDR3 is TGTGCCAGCAGCTTGGGACAGGGCCCTTTGAGTCAGCCCCAGCATTTT.

This chain uses TRBV30 with TRBJ1-5; unclear D gene. The CDR3 totals 14 residues. Germline V gene data show CDR1 as GTSNPN and CDR2 as SVGIG (reference sequence). The V end was cut by 2 bases, the J end by 4 bases, with 12 bases between. CDR3 loop: CAWSYGRGNQPQHF. The DNA for the CDR3 is TGTGCCTGGAGTTACGGGCGGGGAAATCAGCCCCAGCATTTT. Variable domain in full (rest from reference TRBV30 and TRBJ1-5): SQTIHQWPATLVQPVGSPLSLECTVEGTSNPNLYWYRQAAGRGLQLLFYSVGIGQISSEVPQNLSASRPQDRQFILSSKKLLLSDSGFYLCAWSYGRGNQPQHFGDGTRLSIL.

The chain carries TRBV5-6 and TRBJ1-1; D gene uncertain. The CDR3 contains 15 residues. Germline assignment: CDR1 SGHDT and CDR2 YYEEEE. V was trimmed by 3 bases and J by 0 bases, leaving 12 bases between them. CDR3 residues: CASSSLIELNTEAFF. Written as DNA, the CDR3 is TGTGCCAGCAGCTCCCTGATTGAGTTGAACACTGAAGCTTTCTTT.

The J gene is TRBJ1-4, the V gene TRBV6-5; D not certain. Germline V CDR1 and CDR2: MNHEY, SVGAGI. CDR3 length equals 12 residues. Trimming left V 6 bases short and J 5 bases short, with 7 bases between. CDR3 sequence: CASRRLNEKLFF. The CDR3 nucleotides read TGTGCCAGCAGACGACTAAATGAAAAACTGTTTTTT.

V gene TRBV4-1 combines with J gene TRBJ1-3; D remains ambiguous. This CDR3 region has 15 residues. Between the trimmed V and J ends, which lost 1 base and 3 bases, there was a span of 10 bases. Germline values: CDR1 MGHRA, CDR2 YSYEKL. CDR3 sequence: CASSQGVRLGNTIYF. CDR3 nucleotide sequence: TGCGCCAGCAGCCAAGGTGTGAGACTTGGAAACACCATATATTTT.

This rearrangement joins TRBV9 to TRBJ2-5; no clear D gene. CDR1 SGDLS and CDR2 YYNGEE come from the germline V gene. V shed 4 bases and J shed 4 bases, with 11 bases lying between them. The CDR3 is made up of 13 amino acids. CDR3 region: CASSPWPVETQYF. The CDR3 DNA sequence: TGTGCCAGCAGCCCCTGGCCAGTAGAGACCCAGTACTTC.

The rearrangement links TRBV7-9 to TRBJ1-1; no firm D call. The CDR3 contains 13 residues. Trimming left V 3 bases short and J 4 bases short, with 9 bases between. Germline V gene lookup returns CDR1 SEHNR and CDR2 FQNEAQ (reference sequence). The CDR3 here is CASSFRPATEAFF. The CDR3 DNA reads TGTGCCAGCAGCTTCAGGCCGGCCACTGAAGCTTTCTTT.

The J gene is TRBJ2-7, the V gene TRBV20-1, with D tentatively TRBD1 (6 bases). Germline V gene sequence: CDR1 DFQATT, CDR2 SNEGSKA (reference sequence). V shed 6 bases and J shed 4 bases, with 10 bases lying between them. CDR3 size: 11 residues. The CDR3 spells CSAGTGYEQYF. CDR3 DNA sequence: TGCAGTGCAGGAACAGGGTACGAGCAGTACTTC.

The chain has TRBV6-5 and TRBJ1-6; 7 bases agree with TRBD1. Per the germline V gene, CDR1 is MNHEY and CDR2 is SVGAGI. Losses at the gene ends were 2 bases for V and 9 bases for J; bases not matched to a gene: 1. This CDR3 is 13 amino acids long. The CDR3 loop is CASSYGTVSPLHF. CDR3 bases: TGTGCCAGCAGTTACGGGACAGTTTCACCCCTCCACTTT.

The chain is built from TRBV6-2 or TRBV6-3 and TRBJ1-1, with D possibly being TRBD1 (5 bases). CDR3 length equals 15 residues. From germline, CDR1 is MNHEY and CDR2 SVGEGT. Trimming cost V 0 bases and J 5 bases, with 13 bases left between them. As DNA, the CDR3 is TGTGCCAGCAGTTACTCGACTCCGGGGGAGACTGAAGCTTTCTTT. Translating it yields CASSYSTPGETEAFF.

The V gene is TRBV19, the J gene TRBJ2-3; the match to TRBD2 covers 7 bases. The V and J ends lost 4 bases and 0 bases, in that order; junction bases with no gene match: 4. The CDR3 is 15 residues long. Germline V gene lookup returns CDR1 LNHDA and CDR2 SQIVND (reference sequence). The CDR3 nucleotides are TGTGCCAGTAGTAGTGGCGGGGGTAGCACAGATACGCAGTATTTT. Translation: CASSSGGGSTDTQYF.

The V and J genes are TRBV5-8 and TRBJ1-1; a possible D gene is TRBD1 (6 bases). The V and J ends lost 2 bases and 5 bases respectively, with 16 bases between them. Germline V lookup: CDR1 SGHTS, CDR2 YDEGEE. There are 15 residues in the CDR3. The CDR3 nucleotides are TGTGCCAGCAGCTTCCCAGGGGTGTCGGTTACTGAAGCTTTCTTT. Protein product: CASSFPGVSVTEAFF.

This clone has only one observation. The chain has TRBV11-2 and TRBJ1-6; weak D call: TRBD1 (6 bases). The germline CDR1 and CDR2 sequences are SGHAT and FQNNGV. Trimming pared 5 bases from V and 5 bases from J, leaving 13 bases between. The CDR3 contains 15 residues. Here the CDR3 DNA reads TGTGCCAGCAGCATATTGGGACATAATAATTCACCCCTCCACTTT. Translation gives CASSILGHNNSPLHF.

The V gene is TRBV30, the J gene TRBJ2-7; D not certain. CDR1 is GTSNPN, CDR2 SVGIG, per germline (reference sequence). This CDR3 has 11 residues. Deletions cut 2 bases from V and 3 bases from J, with 5 bases between. CDR3 coding DNA: TGTGCCTGGAGTCCTAACTACGAGCAGTACTTC. Its protein is CAWSPNYEQYF.

This chain uses TRBV25-1 with TRBJ2-1; no firm D call. Trimming took 1 base from V and 3 from J, leaving 10 bases between them. This CDR3 is 15 amino acids long. Germline-derived CDR1 and CDR2 are MGHDK and SYGVNS. The CDR3 DNA is TGTGCCAGCAGTGAATGGTCTCGAGGCTACAATGAGCAGTTCTTC. It encodes CASSEWSRGYNEQFF.

This chain's CDR3 is CASSFLTGGLYGYTF. The DNA for the CDR3 is TGTGCCAGCAGCTTCTTGACAGGGGGGTTATATGGCTACACCTTC. The chain has TRBV5-6 and TRBJ1-2; 9 bases are shared with TRBD1. After removal of 2 bases from V and 5 bases from J, the junction contained 7 bases not matched to a gene. The CDR3 has 15 residues. CDR1 SGHDT and CDR2 YYEEEE come from the germline V gene.

V is TRBV27 and J is TRBJ2-1; the match to TRBD1 covers 12 bases. The CDR3 has 17 residues. Unmatched junction bases numbered 10, after V lost 3 bases and J lost 7 bases. Germline V gene data show CDR1 as MNHEY and CDR2 as SMNVEV (reference sequence). The CDR3 nucleotides are TGTGCCAGCAGTTTTAACAGCCGGGACAGGGGGCAGAATGAGCAGTTCTTC. It encodes CASSFNSRDRGQNEQFF.

V is TRBV11-2 and J is TRBJ2-1; D is unresolved. Germline V CDR1 and CDR2: SGHAT, FQNNGV. The CDR3 is made up of 14 amino acids. V was cut by 0 bases and J by 10 bases, with 13 bases left in between. The CDR3 is CASSLDLAQAEQFF. DNA for the CDR3: TGTGCCAGCAGCTTAGATCTGGCCCAAGCGGAGCAGTTCTTC. Supplemented by reference TRBV11-2 and TRBJ2-1, the full variable domain reads EAGVAQSPRYKIIEKRQSVAFWCNPISGHATLYWYQQILGQGPKLLIQFQNNGVVDDSQLPKDRFSAERLKGVDSTLKIQPAKLEDSAVYLCASSLDLAQAEQFFGPGTRLTVL.

The chain couples TRBV28 to TRBJ1-5; unclear D gene. Germline V CDR1 and CDR2: MDHEN, SYDVKM. Trimming took 3 bases from V and 7 from J, leaving 7 bases between them. The CDR3 covers 12 residues. DNA of the CDR3: TGTGCCAGCAGTTTTGGGGAGCAGCCCCAGCATTTT. Protein product: CASSFGEQPQHF.